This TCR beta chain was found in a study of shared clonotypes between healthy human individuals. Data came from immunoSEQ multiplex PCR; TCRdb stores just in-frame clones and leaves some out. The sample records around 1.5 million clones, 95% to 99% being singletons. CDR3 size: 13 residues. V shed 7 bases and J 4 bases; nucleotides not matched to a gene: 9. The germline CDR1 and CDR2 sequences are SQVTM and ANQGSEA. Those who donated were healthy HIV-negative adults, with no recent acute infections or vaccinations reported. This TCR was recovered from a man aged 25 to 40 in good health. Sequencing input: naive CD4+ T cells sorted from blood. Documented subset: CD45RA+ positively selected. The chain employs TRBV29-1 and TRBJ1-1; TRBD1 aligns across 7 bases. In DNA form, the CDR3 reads TGCAGCGCTTCAGACAGGGCTCGCACTGAAGCTTTCTTT. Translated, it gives CSASDRARTEAFF. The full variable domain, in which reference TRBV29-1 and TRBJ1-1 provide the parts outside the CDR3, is SAVISQKPSRDICQRGTSLTIQCQVDSQVTMMFWYRQQPGQSLTLIATANQGSEATYESGFVIDKFPISRPNLTFSTLTVSNMSPEDSSIYLCSASDRARTEAFFGQGTRLTVV.